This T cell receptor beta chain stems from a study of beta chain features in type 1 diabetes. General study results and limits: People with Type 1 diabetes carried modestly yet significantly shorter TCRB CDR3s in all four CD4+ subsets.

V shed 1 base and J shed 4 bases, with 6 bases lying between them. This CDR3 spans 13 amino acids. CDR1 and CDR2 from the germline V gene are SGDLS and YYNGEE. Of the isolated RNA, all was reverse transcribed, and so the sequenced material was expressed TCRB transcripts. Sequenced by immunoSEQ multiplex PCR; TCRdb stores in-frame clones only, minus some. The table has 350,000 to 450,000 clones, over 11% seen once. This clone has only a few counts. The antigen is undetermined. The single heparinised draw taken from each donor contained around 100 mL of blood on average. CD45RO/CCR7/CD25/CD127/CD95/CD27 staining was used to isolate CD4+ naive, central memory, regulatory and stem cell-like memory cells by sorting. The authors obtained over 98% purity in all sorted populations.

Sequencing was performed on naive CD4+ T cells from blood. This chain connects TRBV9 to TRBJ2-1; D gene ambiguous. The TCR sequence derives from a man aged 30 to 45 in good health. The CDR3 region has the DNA TGTGCCAGCAGCGTAACTCTTTACAATGAGCAGTTCTTC. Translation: CASSVTLYNEQFF.